This TCR beta chain comes out of a study of long-term antiretroviral therapy in people with HIV. The assay, immunoSEQ v3.0, was run at survey level. TCRdb's copy holds only in-frame clones and misses some; the assay was immunoSEQ multiplex PCR. Of tens of thousands of clones in the sample, more than 85% are singletons; the top ten hold under 7.5%. Concerning this clone itself: Its antigen is undetermined.

The study's findings and limits: Pre-ART expanded TRB clones stayed dominant throughout, though often decreasing after ART. Diversity increased after ART yet remained lower than in transplant donor controls.

The germline V and J ends were trimmed by 3 bases and 5 bases, with 13 bases remaining between them. Germline V lookup: CDR1 KGHSH, CDR2 LQKENI. The CDR3 extends over 14 amino acids. Participants living with HIV all received treatment in the United States. There were roughly 0.9-11 million cryopreserved PBMC in the samples before DNA extraction. The V call is TRBV18, the J call TRBJ2-5; D remains ambiguous. This receptor was obtained from a man aged 50 to 59 with HIV. Sample: unsorted PBMCs, taken roughly 5 years before starting antiretroviral therapy. The CDR3 DNA follows: TGTGCCAGCTCACCGGTTCCGGTTACGGAGACCCAGTACTTC. Translated: CASSPVPVTETQYF.